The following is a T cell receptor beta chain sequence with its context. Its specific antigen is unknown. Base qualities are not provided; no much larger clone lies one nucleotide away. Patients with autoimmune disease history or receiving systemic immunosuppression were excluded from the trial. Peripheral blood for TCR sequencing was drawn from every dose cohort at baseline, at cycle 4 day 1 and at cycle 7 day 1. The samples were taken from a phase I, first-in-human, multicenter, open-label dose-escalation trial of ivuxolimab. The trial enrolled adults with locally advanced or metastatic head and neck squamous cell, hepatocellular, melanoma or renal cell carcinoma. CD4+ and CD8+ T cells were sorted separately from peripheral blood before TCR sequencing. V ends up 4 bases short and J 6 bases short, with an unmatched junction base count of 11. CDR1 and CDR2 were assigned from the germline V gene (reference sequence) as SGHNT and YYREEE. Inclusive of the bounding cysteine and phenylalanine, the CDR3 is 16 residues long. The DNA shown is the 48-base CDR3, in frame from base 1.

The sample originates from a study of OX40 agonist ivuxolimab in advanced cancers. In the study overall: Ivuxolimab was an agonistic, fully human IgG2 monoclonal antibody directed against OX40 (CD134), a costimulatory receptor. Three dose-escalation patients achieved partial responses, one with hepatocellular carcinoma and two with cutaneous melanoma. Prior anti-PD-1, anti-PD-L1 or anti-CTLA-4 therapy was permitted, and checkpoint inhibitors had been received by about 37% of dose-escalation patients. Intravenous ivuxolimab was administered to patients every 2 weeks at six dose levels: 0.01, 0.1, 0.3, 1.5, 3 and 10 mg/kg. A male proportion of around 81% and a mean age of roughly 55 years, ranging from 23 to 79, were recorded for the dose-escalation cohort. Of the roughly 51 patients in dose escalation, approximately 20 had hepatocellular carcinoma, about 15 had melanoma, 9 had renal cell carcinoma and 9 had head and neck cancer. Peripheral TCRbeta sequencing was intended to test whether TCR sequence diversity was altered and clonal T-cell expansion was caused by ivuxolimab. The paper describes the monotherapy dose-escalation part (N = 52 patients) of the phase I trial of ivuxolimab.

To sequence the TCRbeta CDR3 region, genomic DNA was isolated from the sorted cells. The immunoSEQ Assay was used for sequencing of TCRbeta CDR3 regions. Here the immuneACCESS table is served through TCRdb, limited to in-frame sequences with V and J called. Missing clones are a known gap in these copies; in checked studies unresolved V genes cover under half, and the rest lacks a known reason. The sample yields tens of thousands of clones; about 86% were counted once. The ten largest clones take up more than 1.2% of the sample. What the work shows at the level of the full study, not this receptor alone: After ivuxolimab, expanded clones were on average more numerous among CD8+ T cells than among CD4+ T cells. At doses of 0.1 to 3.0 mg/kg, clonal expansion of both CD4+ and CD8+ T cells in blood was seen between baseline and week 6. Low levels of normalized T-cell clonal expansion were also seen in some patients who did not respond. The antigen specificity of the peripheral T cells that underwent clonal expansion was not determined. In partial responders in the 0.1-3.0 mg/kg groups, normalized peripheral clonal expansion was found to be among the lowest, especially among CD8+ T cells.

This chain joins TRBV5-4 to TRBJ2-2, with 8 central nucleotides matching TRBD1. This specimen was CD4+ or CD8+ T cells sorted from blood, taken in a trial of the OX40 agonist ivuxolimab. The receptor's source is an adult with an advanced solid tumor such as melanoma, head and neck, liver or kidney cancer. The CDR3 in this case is CASSNDRTGNPGELFF. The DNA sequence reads TGTGCCAGCAGCAACGATCGGACAGGGAATCCCGGGGAGCTGTTTTTT.